The 23 T cell receptor beta chains in this list originate from one sample, sequenced in a study of cytomegalovirus exposure and HLA in healthy donors. Data came from immunoSEQ multiplex PCR; TCRdb stores just in-frame clones and leaves some out. The sample shows more than 110,000 clones, roughly 86% of them seen only once. What was sequenced was PBMCs. These receptor sequences come from a woman aged 30 to 39 in good health and CMV-seronegative.

The V and J genes are TRBV5-1 and TRBJ2-7; tentatively, D is TRBD2 (6 bases). Germline loops: CDR1 SGHRS, CDR2 YFSETQ. CDR3 length equals 14 residues. The V end was cut by 0 bases, the J end by 4 bases, with 11 bases between. The CDR3 coding sequence is TGCGCCAGCAGCTTGGGGGGCGCGGGGTACGAGCAGTACTTC. It translates to CASSLGGAGYEQYF.

This rearrangement joins TRBV5-8 to TRBJ1-1; D is unclear. The length of the CDR3 is 16 residues. V lost 6 bases, J lost 3 bases, and 21 bases lay in between. The germline V gene has CDR1 SGHTS and CDR2 YDEGEE. CDR3 protein: CASTEPGGRVYTEAFF. The CDR3 bases are TGTGCCAGCACCGAACCGGGAGGTCGGGTGTACACTGAAGCTTTCTTT.

J is TRBJ2-3 and V is TRBV5-1, with D tentatively TRBD2 (5 bases). Between the trimmed V and J ends, which lost 4 bases and 3 bases, there was a span of 18 bases. The CDR3 length is 16 residues. The germline gives CDR1 SGHRS, CDR2 YFSETQ. This CDR3 reads CASSLGITRLTDTQYF. The DNA for the CDR3 is TGCGCCAGCAGCCTGGGGATCACCCGACTAACAGATACGCAGTATTTT.

This clone was seen only a few times. J is TRBJ2-1 and V is TRBV6-5; D perhaps matches TRBD2 (6 bases). The V gene's germline CDR1 is MNHEY and CDR2 SVGAGI. The CDR3 contains 14 residues. Trimming pared 8 bases from V and 9 bases from J, leaving 20 bases between. The CDR3 sequence is CASGKGVWDFEQFF. The CDR3 DNA sequence: TGTGCCAGCGGCAAAGGGGTTTGGGACTTTGAGCAGTTCTTC.

This chain uses TRBV21-1 with TRBJ2-7; TRBD2, the table's D call, was not compared with the DNA. TRBV21-1 is described as a pseudogene. The CDR3 has 16 residues. CDR3 DNA sequence: TGTGCCAGCAGCAAAGAGAGGGCTCCTACTTCCTACGAGCAGTACTTC. As protein: CASSKERAPTSYEQYF.

The V call is TRBV9, the J call TRBJ1-2; D might be TRBD1 (5 bases). This CDR3 is built from 14 residues. The germline CDR1 and CDR2 sequences are SGDLS and YYNGEE. Trimming removed 1 base at V and 10 bases at J, with 17 bases between. This chain's CDR3 is CASSVFDSGTYYTF. Here the CDR3 DNA reads TGTGCCAGCAGCGTATTCGACAGCGGGACTTACTACACCTTC.

This clone was counted once. This chain links TRBV11-2 with TRBJ1-1; TRBD1 aligns across 8 bases. With 3 bases clipped from V and 5 bases from J, the junction kept 11 bases outside the gene matches. Germline V gene sequence: CDR1 SGHAT, CDR2 FQNNGV. CDR3 length: 16 residues. The CDR3 DNA follows: TGTGCCAGCAGCTTCAGGCAGGGGGCTTATTATACTGAAGCTTTCTTT. It yields the protein CASSFRQGAYYTEAFF.

The chain recombines TRBV4-1 with TRBJ1-2, with 8 positions matching TRBD1. The CDR3 totals 16 residues. Per germline, CDR1 MGHRA and CDR2 YSYEKL. J was trimmed by 5 bases and V by 4 bases; bases with no gene match: 12. The chain's CDR3 is CASSPTGVTISYGYTF. The CDR3 DNA follows: TGCGCCAGCAGCCCGACAGGGGTAACGATTTCATATGGCTACACCTTC.

The chain couples TRBV7-2 to TRBJ2-1; no clear D. In germline, CDR1 is SGHTA, CDR2 FQGNSA. V lost 2 bases and J lost 1, with 12 bases in between. This CDR3 spans 16 amino acids. CDR3 region: CASSLRGQVSYNEQFF. The CDR3 DNA reads as TGTGCCAGCAGCTTACGAGGCCAAGTTTCCTACAATGAGCAGTTCTTC.

The chain carries TRBV6-4 and TRBJ2-1, with D possibly TRBD1 on 6 matching bases. The germline CDR1 and CDR2 sequences are MRHNA and SNTAGT. The CDR3 is 16 residues long. The V end was cut by 0 bases, the J end by 0 bases, with 9 bases between. The CDR3 sequence: CASSDSTGGSYNEQFF. CDR3 coding DNA: TGTGCCAGCAGTGACTCGACAGGAGGCTCCTACAATGAGCAGTTCTTC.

V and J are TRBV5-1 and TRBJ2-7; D is ambiguous. V shed 0 bases and J shed 5 bases, with 15 bases lying between them. Germline CDR1 and CDR2: SGHRS and YFSETQ. This CDR3 region has 15 residues. The CDR3 DNA sequence: TGCGCCAGCAGCTTGGGGCGGATAGAAATACACGAGCAGTACTTC. Translation gives CASSLGRIEIHEQYF.

The CDR3 sequence is CASSAGRTTYEQYF. CDR3 DNA: TGCGCCAGCAGCGCGGGACGGACAACCTACGAGCAGTACTTC. The chain uses TRBV5-1 and TRBJ2-7; TRBD2 is a possible D gene (6 bases). The V and J ends lost 4 bases and 2 bases respectively, with 13 bases between them. The CDR3 length is 14 residues. Germline assignment: CDR1 SGHRS and CDR2 YFSETQ.

The chain recombines TRBV27 with TRBJ1-2; D remains unclear. CDR1 is MNHEY, CDR2 SMNVEV, per germline (reference sequence). This CDR3 is 13 amino acids long. The germline V and J ends were trimmed by 0 bases and 4 bases, with 6 bases remaining between them. CDR3 nucleotides: TGTGCCAGCAGTTTATCACGAGCCTATGGCTACACCTTC. Its protein product is CASSLSRAYGYTF.

This chain uses TRBV10-1 with TRBJ1-2, with TRBD1 matching 8 bases. Losses at the gene ends were 6 bases for V and 7 bases for J; bases not matched to a gene: 7. There are 13 residues in the CDR3. Germline CDR1 and CDR2: WNHNN and SYGVQD (reference sequence). The CDR3 bases are TGCGCCAGCAGCGCGGACAGGGCTGGTGGCTACACCTTC. Protein product: CASSADRAGGYTF.

The chain has TRBV15 and TRBJ1-4; D is unresolved. This CDR3 is built from 12 residues. Trimming took 5 bases from V and 11 from J, leaving 12 bases between them. The germline CDR1 and CDR2 sequences are LNHNV and YYDKDF (reference sequence). The DNA of the CDR3 is TGTGCCACCAGCCGCATCGGGGTGAAACTGTTTTTT. Translating it yields CATSRIGVKLFF.

J is TRBJ2-7 and V is TRBV18; D may be TRBD2 (6 bases). Germline assignment: CDR1 KGHSH and CDR2 LQKENI. V lost 3 bases and J 4 bases, leaving 7 bases between the germline ends. The CDR3 covers 12 residues. The DNA for the CDR3 is TGTGCCAGCTCACCTGGGGGGTACGAGCAGTACTTC. This translates into CASSPGGYEQYF.

The genes are TRBV27 and TRBJ2-1; TRBD2 matches at 7 bases. The V segment lost 7 bases and the J segment 2 bases; nucleotides outside the gene matches: 2. The V gene's germline CDR1 is MNHEY and CDR2 SMNVEV (reference sequence). CDR3 length: 13 residues. CDR3 residues: CASTGGTYNEQFF. The CDR3 region has the DNA TGTGCCAGCACGGGGGGAACCTACAATGAGCAGTTCTTC.

The chain carries TRBV2 and TRBJ2-7, with D tentatively TRBD2 (6 bases). The CDR3 has 13 amino acids. The V end lost 1 base, the J end lost 12 bases, and 16 bases lay between the germline ends. The germline V gene has CDR1 SNHLY and CDR2 FYNNEI. The CDR3 loop is CASSEGRGSFTYF. In DNA, the CDR3 is TGTGCCAGCAGTGAAGGACGGGGGAGTTTTACGTACTTC.

J is TRBJ2-3 and V is TRBV5-4; 10 nucleotides line up with TRBD2. The CDR3 has 16 amino acids. Looked up from germline, CDR1 is SGHNT and CDR2 is YYREEE (reference sequence). V lost 4 bases, J lost 1 base, and 6 bases stayed unmatched. CDR3 in amino acids: CASSGKRGGGTDTQYF. The CDR3 DNA follows: TGTGCCAGCAGCGGCAAGCGGGGGGGAGGCACAGATACGCAGTATTTT.

The chain combines TRBV7-3 with TRBJ1-1; D call uncertain. The length of the CDR3 is 13 residues. CDR1 is SGHTA, CDR2 FQGTGA, per germline. V was shortened by 1 base and J by 3 bases, with 6 bases between the two germline ends. This CDR3 reads CASSLSRDTEAFF. The DNA for the CDR3 is TGTGCCAGCAGCTTAAGTCGGGACACTGAAGCTTTCTTT.

The rearrangement uses TRBV18 and TRBJ2-2; tentatively, D is TRBD2 (5 bases). Germline V gene sequence: CDR1 KGHSH, CDR2 LQKENI. The germline V and J ends were trimmed by 1 base and 1 base, with 7 bases remaining between them. This CDR3 has 15 residues. CDR3: CASSPRGMNTGELFF. In DNA, the CDR3 is TGTGCCAGCTCACCACGAGGGATGAACACCGGGGAGCTGTTTTTT.

The rearrangement links TRBV7-9 to TRBJ1-2, with D possibly being TRBD1 (6 bases). Trimming shortened V by 5 bases and J by 5 bases, and 15 bases separated the two germline ends. Per the germline V gene, CDR1 is SEHNR and CDR2 is FQNEAQ (reference sequence). The CDR3 has 14 residues. CDR3 DNA: TGTGCCAGCAGCCCGCCGGGGACATATTATGGCTACACCTTC. Translated: CASSPPGTYYGYTF.

This chain links TRBV7-2 with TRBJ1-1; unclear D gene. The germline V gene has CDR1 SGHTA and CDR2 FQGNSA. This CDR3 contains 17 residues. Trimming took off 1 base at V and 4 bases at J, with 19 bases between the two ends. The CDR3 is CASSLVSTGILGTEAFF. CDR3 in DNA: TGTGCCAGCAGCTTAGTGTCCACGGGTATATTGGGCACTGAAGCTTTCTTT.